What follows are 21 T cell receptor beta chains derived from one specimen sequenced in a study of vaccination and CD4 T cells after COVID-19. Their target antigens are unknown. At the Johns Hopkins FTIC core, DNA taken from cultured CD4+ T cells was sequenced by way of the Oncomine TCR Beta short-read assay. TCRdb fed the PCR reads into MiXCR, producing one record per CDR3 protein. The sample includes 8,800 or so distinct CDR3 sequences, about half seen only once; the top ten take approximately 17%. Treatment: roughly 10-day PBMC culture with coronavirus spike peptide pools or control peptides (ViraFEST assay). The unexposed donor's CD4+ T cells were collected before the COVID-19 pandemic (2011-2018). Material for sequencing was CD4+ T cells from blood, cultured in vitro. The receptors stem from a human donor in good health.

A few counts support this clonotype. The CDR3 spells CASSLVGDGYTF. The CDR3 region has the DNA TGTGCCAGCAGCTTAGTAGGGGACGGCTACACCTTC. The chain joins TRBV7-9 to TRBJ1-2; a possible D gene is TRBD1 (5 bases). The CDR3 is 12 residues long. Trimming cost V 1 base and J 8 bases, with 8 bases left between them. The V gene's germline CDR1 is SEHNR and CDR2 FQNEAQ (reference sequence).

This sequence joins TRBV7-8 and TRBJ2-7; 8 bases map to TRBD1. Germline-derived CDR1 and CDR2 are SGHVS and FQNEAQ. The V and J ends lost 5 bases and 2 bases, in that order; junction bases with no gene match: 8. The CDR3 length is 15 residues. DNA for the CDR3: TGTGCCAGCAGCCTACCTCCGGGACAGGCCTACGAGCAGTACTTC. It is translated as CASSLPPGQAYEQYF.

V gene TRBV24-1 combines with J gene TRBJ1-2; D is ambiguous. Trimming took 6 bases from V and 2 from J, leaving 18 bases between them. Germline V gene data show CDR1 as KGHDR and CDR2 as SFDVKD. The CDR3 runs to 16 residues. The CDR3 loop reads CATSIVRYRTNYGYTF. For the CDR3, the DNA is TGTGCCACCAGTATTGTAAGGTACCGTACCAACTATGGCTACACCTTC.

The chain is built from TRBV7-2 and TRBJ2-7, with TRBD2 matching over 9 bases. V trimming: 0 bases; J trimming: 6 bases; junction bases outside the gene matches: 6. The CDR3 is 15 residues long. Per germline, CDR1 SGHTA and CDR2 FQGNSA. CDR3 region: CASSLAAAGGLEQYF. Here the CDR3 DNA reads TGTGCCAGCAGCTTAGCGGCAGCGGGGGGACTCGAGCAGTACTTC.

Only a few counts were recorded for this clonotype. The chain combines TRBV20-1 with TRBJ1-5; 7 bases agree with TRBD1. With V trimmed by 5 bases and J by 3 bases, 10 bases remained unmatched. Germline V CDR1 and CDR2: DFQATT, SNEGSKA (reference sequence). This CDR3 is built from 15 residues. The CDR3 loop is CSARTGADINQPQHF. The CDR3 bases are TGCAGTGCTCGTACAGGGGCCGACATCAATCAGCCCCAGCATTTT.

The chain employs TRBV6-4 and TRBJ1-1; D is perhaps TRBD1 (5 bases). Germline values: CDR1 MRHNA, CDR2 SNTAGT. The CDR3 runs 17 residues. V lost 4 bases and J 4 bases, leaving 22 bases between the germline ends. The CDR3 here is CASSGGGGAGLGTEAFF. CDR3 DNA: TGTGCCAGCAGTGGTGGGGGTGGGGCAGGTCTTGGCACTGAAGCTTTCTTT.

This clonotype occurred a few times. The chain combines TRBV7-9 with TRBJ2-4; D unresolved. Germline CDR1 and CDR2: SEHNR and FQNEAQ (reference sequence). With 5 bases removed from V and 0 bases from J, the gap between germline ends came to 11 bases. This CDR3 is built from 15 residues. CDR3 protein: CASSPESLAKNIQYF. The CDR3 nucleotides are TGTGCCAGCAGCCCAGAATCTTTAGCCAAAAACATTCAGTACTTC.

V is TRBV6-1 and J is TRBJ2-3; 15 bases agree with TRBD2. This CDR3 is 16 amino acids long. Germline trimming cut 7 bases from V and 4 bases from J; bases unmatched to any gene: 6. Germline loops: CDR1 MNHNS, CDR2 SASEGT. The CDR3 nucleotides are TGTGCCAGCACCTTAAGGACTAGCGGGAGGGCAGATACGCAGTATTTT. Its translation: CASTLRTSGRADTQYF.

In this sample, this clonotype turned up a few times. The genes are TRBV6-1 and TRBJ1-3, with unresolved D. In germline, CDR1 is MNHNS, CDR2 SASEGT. Trimming left V 4 bases short and J 2 bases short, with 9 bases between. The CDR3 covers 14 residues. CDR3 sequence reads: CASSVAPAGNTIYF. The CDR3 nucleotides are TGTGCCAGCAGTGTTGCCCCTGCTGGAAACACCATATATTTT.

This chain connects TRBV29-1 to TRBJ1-2; D gene unclear. Per germline, CDR1 SQVTM and CDR2 ANQGSEA. CDR3 size: 14 residues. Between the trimmed V and J ends, which lost 8 bases and 2 bases, there was a span of 18 bases. The CDR3 region is CSTKSGTHNYGYTF. The CDR3 DNA reads TGCAGCACCAAGTCGGGTACCCACAACTATGGCTACACCTTC. Full variable domain (remainder filled in from reference TRBV29-1 and TRBJ1-2): SAVISQKPSRDICQRGTSLTIQCQVDSQVTMMFWYRQQPGQSLTLIATANQGSEATYESGFVIDKFPISRPNLTFSTLTVSNMSPEDSSIYLCSTKSGTHNYGYTFGSGTRLTVV.

This clonotype has more than one count but fewer than ten. Here the CDR3 DNA reads TGTGCCATCAGTGCTGCGGAGAGCTGGCAAGAGACCCAGTACTTC. Residues: CAISAAESWQETQYF. This rearrangement joins TRBV10-3 to TRBJ2-5; D is ambiguous. This CDR3 is 15 amino acids long. Germline V CDR1 and CDR2: ENHRY, SYGVKD. V was pared by 4 bases and J by 2 bases, with 14 bases between.

The rearrangement joins TRBV6-1 to TRBJ2-5; D remains unclear. Trimming cost V 2 bases and J 2 bases, with 12 bases left between them. Germline V gene sequence: CDR1 MNHNS, CDR2 SASEGT. This CDR3 has 15 amino acids. The CDR3 nucleotides read TGTGCCAGCAGTGAACTGGGCAGAGGACAAGAGACCCAGTACTTC. It encodes CASSELGRGQETQYF.

In this sample, this clonotype turned up a few times. The V call is TRBV12-3 or TRBV12-4, the J call TRBJ2-5; D perhaps matches TRBD2 (6 bases). Trimming stripped 2 bases from V and 4 bases from J, with 11 bases between. The CDR3 sequence is 14 residues long. Here the CDR3 DNA reads TGTGCCAGCAGTTTATCGGGAGCTGGAGAGACCCAGTACTTC. This encodes CASSLSGAGETQYF.

The rearrangement links TRBV5-4 to TRBJ2-1; D uncertain. CDR1 SGHNT and CDR2 YYREEE come from the germline V gene (reference sequence). The V gene lost 0 bases and the J gene lost 7 bases, with 8 bases spanning the gap. This CDR3 spans 13 amino acids. The CDR3 nucleotides read TGTGCCAGCAGCTTGGACCAAAGGAATGAGCAGTTCTTC. This codes for CASSLDQRNEQFF.

This clonotype was seen more than once but under ten times. V usage is TRBV15 and J usage is TRBJ1-1; D unresolved. The CDR3 is 13 amino acids. With 7 bases removed from V and 6 bases from J, the gap between germline ends came to 15 bases. CDR1 is LNHNV and CDR2 is YYDKDF in the germline V gene (reference sequence). The CDR3 DNA is TGTGCCACCAATAGGGATTTGGGAGCTGAAGCTTTCTTT. The encoded protein is CATNRDLGAEAFF. Combining the CDR3 with reference TRBV15 and TRBJ1-1 gives the whole variable domain DAMVIQNPRYQVTQFGKPVTLSCSQTLNHNVMYWYQQKSSQAPKLLFHYYDKDFNNEADTPDNFQSRRPNTSFCFLDIRSPGLGDTAMYLCATNRDLGAEAFFGQGTRLTVV.

A few counts support this clonotype. The chain recombines TRBV21-1 with TRBJ2-5; whether TRBD2, the table's D call, matches the DNA was not checked. TRBV21-1 corresponds to a pseudogene. The CDR3 is 17 residues long. CDR3 nucleotides: TGTGCCAGCAGCAAAGCGCCCAGGACTAGCCTCGAAGAGACCCAGTACTTC. Translated, it gives CASSKAPRTSLEETQYF.

The chain couples TRBV9 to TRBJ2-6; tentative D call: TRBD2 (7 bases). CDR1 is SGDLS, CDR2 YYNGEE, per germline. The CDR3 contains 15 residues. The ends were cut back, 3 bases at V and 3 bases at J, with 10 bases in the middle. The CDR3: CASSAGGLGANVLTF. The CDR3 DNA reads as TGTGCCAGCAGCGCCGGGGGGCTTGGGGCCAACGTCCTGACTTTC.

This chain joins TRBV10-3 and TRBJ2-3; D might be TRBD2 (6 bases). The CDR3 runs 15 residues. Germline V gene data show CDR1 as ENHRY and CDR2 as SYGVKD. V was trimmed by 5 bases and J by 0 bases, leaving 12 bases between them. The chain's CDR3 is CAISRGSTSTDTQYF. The CDR3, as DNA: TGTGCCATCAGTCGGGGGAGTACTAGCACAGATACGCAGTATTTT.

The rearrangement joins TRBV12-3 or TRBV12-4 to TRBJ1-2, with D possibly being TRBD1 (6 bases). The V end lost 3 bases, the J end lost 4 bases, and 15 bases lay between the germline ends. This CDR3 has 15 amino acids. For the CDR3, the DNA is TGTGCCAGCAGTTTCCTAAACCGGGACACCTATGGCTACACCTTC. It yields the protein CASSFLNRDTYGYTF.

The J gene is TRBJ2-1, the V gene TRBV6-1, with 10 positions matching TRBD1. The CDR3 runs to 14 residues. CDR1 is MNHNS, CDR2 SASEGT, per germline. J lost 7 bases, V lost 7 bases, and 7 bases had no gene match. DNA of the CDR3: TGTGCCAGCACCCCCTGGACAGGGGGGAATGAGCAGTTCTTC. Translated: CASTPWTGGNEQFF.

V is TRBV15 and J is TRBJ1-4; possible D gene TRBD1, 5 bases. The germline CDR1 and CDR2 sequences are LNHNV and YYDKDF (reference sequence). The CDR3 sequence is 14 residues long. Trimming removed 6 bases at V and 2 bases at J, with 10 bases between. CDR3 amino acids: CATRRGTTNEKLFF. In nucleotides, the CDR3 is TGTGCCACCAGAAGGGGAACGACTAATGAAAAACTGTTTTTT.